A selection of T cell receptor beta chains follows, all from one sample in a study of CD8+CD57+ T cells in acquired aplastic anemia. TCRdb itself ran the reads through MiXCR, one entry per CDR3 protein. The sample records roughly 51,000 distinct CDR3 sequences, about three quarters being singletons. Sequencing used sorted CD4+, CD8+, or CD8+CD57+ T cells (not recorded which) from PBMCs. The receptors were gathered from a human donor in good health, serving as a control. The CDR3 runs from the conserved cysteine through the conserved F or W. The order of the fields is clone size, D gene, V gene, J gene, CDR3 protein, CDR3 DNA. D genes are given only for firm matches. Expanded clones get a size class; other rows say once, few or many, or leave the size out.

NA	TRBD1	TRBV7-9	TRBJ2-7	CASSKGTAYEQYF	TGTGCCAGCAGCAAAGGGACAGCCTACGAGCAGTACTTC
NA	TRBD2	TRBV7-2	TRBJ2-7	CASSTTSGGGEQYF	TGTGCCAGCAGCACGACTAGCGGGGGGGGTGAGCAGTACTTC
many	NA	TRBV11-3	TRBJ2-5	CASSLAPTTGTQYF	TGTGCCAGCAGCTTAGCCCCAACCACAGGGACCCAGTACTTC
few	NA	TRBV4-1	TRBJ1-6	CASSHNNSPLHF	TGCGCCAGCAGCCACAATAATTCACCCCTCCACTTT
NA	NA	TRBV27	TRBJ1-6	CASSLSGRATYNSPLHF	TGTGCCAGCAGTTTATCGGGGAGGGCCACCTATAATTCACCCCTCCACTTT
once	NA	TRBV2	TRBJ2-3	CASSSLGVDTQYF	TGTGCCAGCAGCTCATTGGGGGTTGATACGCAGTATTTT
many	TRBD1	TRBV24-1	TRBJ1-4	CATNLTGTGDWLREKLFF	TGTGCCACCAACCTAACCGGGACAGGAGACTGGCTGCGTGAAAAACTGTTTTTT
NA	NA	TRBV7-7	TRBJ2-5	CASSLELGVGTQYF	TGTGCTAGCAGCTTAGAGTTAGGGGTGGGGACCCAGTACTTC
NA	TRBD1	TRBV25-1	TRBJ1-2	CASATGGGYGYTF	TGTGCCAGCGCCACAGGGGGCGGGTATGGCTACACCTTC
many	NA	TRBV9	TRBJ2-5	CASSAPETQYF	TGTGCCAGCAGCGCCCCAGAGACCCAGTACTTC
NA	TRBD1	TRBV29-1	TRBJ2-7	CSVEDPNTGTGTYEQYF	TGCAGCGTTGAAGACCCTAACACCGGGACAGGGACGTACGAGCAGTACTTC
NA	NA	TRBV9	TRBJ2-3	CASGDETSTQYF	TGTGCCAGCGGGGATGAGACGAGTACGCAGTATTTT
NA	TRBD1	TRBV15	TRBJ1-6	CASGTVFPNSPLHF	TGTGCCTCGGGGACAGTCTTTCCAAATTCACCCCTCCACTTT
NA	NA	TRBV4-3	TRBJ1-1	CASSHGRTPNTEAFF	TGCGCCAGCAGCCACGGACGGACACCGAACACTGAAGCTTTCTTT
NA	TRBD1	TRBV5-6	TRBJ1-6	CASSRQGFYNSPLHF	TGTGCCAGCAGCAGACAGGGGTTCTATAATTCACCCCTCCACTTT
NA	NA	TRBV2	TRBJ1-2	CASSEARRESGYTF	TGTGCCAGCAGTGAAGCACGCAGGGAAAGTGGCTACACCTTC
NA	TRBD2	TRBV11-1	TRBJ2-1	CASSLVLAANEQFF	TGTGCCAGCAGCTTAGTCCTAGCGGCCAATGAGCAGTTCTTC
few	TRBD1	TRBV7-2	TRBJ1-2	CASSAWTGVYGYTF	TGTGCCAGCAGCGCTTGGACAGGGGTCTATGGCTACACCTTC
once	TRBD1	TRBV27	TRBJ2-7	CASSEDRVAYEQYF	TGTGCCAGCAGTGAGGACAGGGTCGCCTACGAGCAGTACTTC
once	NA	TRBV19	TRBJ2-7	CASSFGDGGSYEQYF	TGTGCCAGCAGTTTCGGGGACGGGGGCTCCTACGAGCAGTACTTC
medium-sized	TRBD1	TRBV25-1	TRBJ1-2	CASRPRTGEGYGYTF	TGTGCCAGCAGACCTCGGACAGGAGAGGGCTATGGCTACACCTTC
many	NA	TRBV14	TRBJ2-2	CASREGSGWANTGELFF	TGTGCCAGCAGAGAGGGGAGCGGATGGGCAAACACCGGGGAGCTGTTTTTT
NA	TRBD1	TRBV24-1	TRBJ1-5	CATSDRDRDSNQPQHF	TGTGCCACCAGTGACCGGGACAGGGATAGCAATCAGCCCCAGCATTTT
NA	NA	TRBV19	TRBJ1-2	CASSIAHKDGYTF	TGTGCCAGTAGTATAGCTCACAAGGATGGCTACACCTTC
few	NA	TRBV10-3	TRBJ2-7	CAISELYEQYF	TGTGCCATCAGTGAGCTCTACGAGCAGTACTTC
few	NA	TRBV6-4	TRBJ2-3	CASSSGDRSTDTQYF	TGTGCCAGCAGTAGCGGAGACAGGTCCACAGATACGCAGTATTTT
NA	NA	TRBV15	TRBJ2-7	CATSRDAEIQDEQYF	TGTGCCACCAGCAGAGATGCCGAAATTCAGGACGAGCAGTACTTC
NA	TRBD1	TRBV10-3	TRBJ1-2	CAIRGTGGIGGYTF	TGTGCCATCAGGGGGACAGGGGGGATAGGCGGCTACACCTTC
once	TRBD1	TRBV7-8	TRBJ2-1	CASSLALGTGGLNEQFF	TGTGCCAGCAGCTTAGCCCTAGGGACAGGGGGCTTGAATGAGCAGTTCTTC
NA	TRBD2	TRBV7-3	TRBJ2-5	CASSGGGQETQYF	TGTGCCAGCAGCGGGGGGGGACAAGAGACCCAGTACTTC
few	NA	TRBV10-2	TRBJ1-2	CASSEAGVRGYTF	TGCGCCAGCAGTGAGGCAGGGGTACGGGGCTACACCTTC
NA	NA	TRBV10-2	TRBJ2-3	CASSERQADTQYF	TGCGCCAGCAGTGAGAGACAGGCAGATACGCAGTATTTT
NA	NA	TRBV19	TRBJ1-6	CASSMTGVDSPLHF	TGTGCCAGTAGTATGACGGGGGTTGATTCACCCCTCCACTTT
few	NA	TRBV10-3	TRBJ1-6	CAISEVGSNSPLHF	TGTGCCATCAGTGAGGTCGGCAGTAATTCACCCCTCCACTTT
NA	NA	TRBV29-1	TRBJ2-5	CSVGDYAGETQYF	TGCAGCGTTGGAGACTACGCGGGGGAGACCCAGTACTTC
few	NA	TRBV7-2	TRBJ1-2	CASSLAHYGYTF	TGTGCCAGCAGCTTAGCGCACTATGGCTACACCTTC
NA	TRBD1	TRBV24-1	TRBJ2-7	CATSDTGVYEQYF	TGTGCCACCAGTGATACAGGGGTATACGAGCAGTACTTC
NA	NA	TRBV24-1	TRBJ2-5	CATSDLDGLQETQYF	TGTGCCACCAGTGATTTGGACGGTCTTCAAGAGACCCAGTACTTC
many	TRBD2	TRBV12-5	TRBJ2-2	CASGPLAGNTGELFF	TGTGCTAGTGGTCCCCTAGCGGGGAACACCGGGGAGCTGTTTTTT
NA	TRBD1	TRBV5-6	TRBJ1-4	CASIGRQGNEKLFF	TGTGCCAGTATCGGGAGACAGGGTAATGAAAAACTGTTTTTT
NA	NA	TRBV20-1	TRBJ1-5	CSVPSQGNQPQHF	TGCAGTGTCCCGAGCCAAGGCAATCAGCCCCAGCATTTT
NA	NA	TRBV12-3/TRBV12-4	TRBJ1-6	CASSYLPTGKNSPLHF	TGTGCCAGCAGTTACCTCCCGACAGGAAAGAATTCACCCCTCCACTTT
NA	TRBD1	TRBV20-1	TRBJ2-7	CSASSSSGTGFYEQYF	TGCAGTGCCAGCAGTTCCTCCGGGACAGGGTTTTACGAGCAGTACTTC
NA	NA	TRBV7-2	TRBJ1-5	CASSLGRGSNQPQHF	TGTGCCAGCAGCTTGGGCAGGGGCAGCAATCAGCCCCAGCATTTT
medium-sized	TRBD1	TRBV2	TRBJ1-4	CASSLQGVTNEKLFF	TGTGCCAGCAGCTTACAGGGGGTAACTAATGAAAAACTGTTTTTT
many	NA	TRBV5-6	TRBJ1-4	CASSLAWINEKLFF	TGTGCCAGCAGCTTGGCGTGGATTAATGAAAAACTGTTTTTT
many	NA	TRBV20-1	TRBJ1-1	CSASSWGRKNTEAFF	TGCAGTGCCAGTAGTTGGGGACGCAAGAACACTGAAGCTTTCTTT
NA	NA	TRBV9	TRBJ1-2	CASSVEGVGGYTF	TGTGCCAGCAGCGTAGAGGGGGTCGGTGGCTACACCTTC
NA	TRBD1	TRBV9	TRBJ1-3	CASSGPGQGNSGNTIYF	TGTGCCAGCAGCGGACCGGGACAGGGAAATAGTGGAAACACCATATATTTT
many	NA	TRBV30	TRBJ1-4	CAWSGGFGDEKLFF	TGTGCCTGGAGTGGAGGGTTTGGCGATGAAAAACTGTTTTTT
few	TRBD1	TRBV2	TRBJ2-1	CASRTGQGANEQFF	TGTGCCAGCAGGACGGGACAGGGAGCCAATGAGCAGTTCTTC
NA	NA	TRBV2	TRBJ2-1	CASSYDRSSYNEQFF	TGTGCCAGCAGTTACGACCGCAGCTCCTACAATGAGCAGTTCTTC
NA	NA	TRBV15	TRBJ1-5	CATALGSNQPQHF	TGTGCCACCGCCCTGGGTAGCAATCAGCCCCAGCATTTT
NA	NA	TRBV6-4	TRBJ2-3	CASSDSGASGTDTQYF	TGTGCCAGCAGTGACTCAGGGGCGAGCGGCACAGATACGCAGTATTTT